The clone carrying this TCR beta chain was seen a single time. This entry is derived from a study of blood T cell repertoires in COVID-19. As for the study in general: There were acute and convalescent COVID-19 samples, and they came from the United States, Italy and Spain. PBMCs, B-cell-depleted T cells, or T cells provided the cDNA or gDNA that made up the material.

Per germline, CDR1 MNHNY and CDR2 SVGAGI (reference sequence). The CDR3 has 15 residues. V lost 5 bases to trimming and J lost 2 bases; unmatched junction nucleotides: 8. Seattle participants joined during active infection and were tracked over time. The authors' processing: Reference gene primer amplification gave nucleated cell count estimates. Data came from immunoSEQ multiplex PCR; TCRdb stores just in-frame clones and leaves some out. V and J calls and clone size are copied from that table; D and trimming were computed from the DNA. Counted here are about 150,000 clones, under 95% occurring once; the ten biggest clones make up roughly 5%.

The receptor's source is a man between 18 and 29 years old with COVID-19, enrolled during active disease. The chain links TRBV6-6 to TRBJ2-7; TRBD2 aligns across 8 bases. The sample taken for sequencing was peripheral blood. The CDR3 DNA reads as TGTGCCAGCAGTCCCATGACTAGCGCGACCTACGAGCAGTACTTC. This codes for CASSPMTSATYEQYF.